This is a list of T cell receptor beta chains from one sample in a study of T cell responses to AZD1222 COVID-19 vaccine. Here immunoSEQ multiplex PCR was the method, and the copy in TCRdb shows in-frame clones only, minus some. The data contain 65,000 to 80,000 clones, 88% of them seen just once; the ten biggest clones take up around 4.4%. The sample was peripheral blood, taken 28 days after the second dose of the MenACWY control vaccine. All receptors come from an adult who received the MenACWY meningococcal vaccine as a control. Both conserved end residues are part of each CDR3. The D gene is left open where the match is weak. Size is omitted from some rows. Given values are once, few, many or a class for expanded clones.

CDR3nt: TGTGCCAGTAGTTACGGGGGCAATCAGCCCCAGCATTTT; CDR3aa: CASSYGGNQPQHF; abundance: -; j_gene: TRBJ1-5; d_gene: -; v_gene: TRBV19
CDR3nt: TGTGCCAGCAGCGTTCGAAGGGGGGATCAGCCCCAGCATTTT; CDR3aa: CASSVRRGDQPQHF; abundance: -; j_gene: TRBJ1-5; d_gene: -; v_gene: TRBV9
CDR3nt: TGTGCCAGCAGTATACTAAGAGCGGGAGTAGGTGAGCAGTACTTC; CDR3aa: CASSILRAGVGEQYF; abundance: few; j_gene: TRBJ2-7; d_gene: TRBD2; v_gene: TRBV28
CDR3nt: TGCGCCAGCTGGACAGCCGTTCTATTTTCTCCCAACAGGACCCAGTACTTC; CDR3aa: CASWTAVLFSPNRTQYF; abundance: few; j_gene: TRBJ2-5; d_gene: -; v_gene: TRBV5-1
CDR3nt: TGTGCCAGCAGCTTACGGCAGAAATTAAGCTCTGGGGCCAACGTCCTGACTTTC; CDR3aa: CASSLRQKLSSGANVLTF; abundance: -; j_gene: TRBJ2-6; d_gene: -; v_gene: TRBV13
CDR3nt: TGTGCCAGCAGCTTGGCGGGTGAAAAACTGTTTTTT; CDR3aa: CASSLAGEKLFF; abundance: -; j_gene: TRBJ1-4; d_gene: -; v_gene: TRBV5-5
CDR3nt: TGTGCCAGCAGTTTCCGGGACAGCCCTCACTCTGGGGCCAACGTCCTGACTTTC; CDR3aa: CASSFRDSPHSGANVLTF; abundance: -; j_gene: TRBJ2-6; d_gene: TRBD1; v_gene: TRBV6-2/TRBV6-3
CDR3nt: TGTGCCAGCAGTAGCGGCAGTAGCAATCAGCCCCAGCATTTT; CDR3aa: CASSSGSSNQPQHF; abundance: -; j_gene: TRBJ1-5; d_gene: -; v_gene: TRBV6-5
CDR3nt: TGTGCCAGCACGACCGGCTCCAATCAGCCCCAGCATTTT; CDR3aa: CASTTGSNQPQHF; abundance: -; j_gene: TRBJ1-5; d_gene: -; v_gene: TRBV2
CDR3nt: TGTGCCAGCAGGACAGGGACTGAAGCTTTCTTT; CDR3aa: CASRTGTEAFF; abundance: -; j_gene: TRBJ1-1; d_gene: TRBD1; v_gene: TRBV12-3/TRBV12-4
CDR3nt: TGTGCCAGCAGTTTATCGGGGTACAATCAGCCCCAGCATTTT; CDR3aa: CASSLSGYNQPQHF; abundance: -; j_gene: TRBJ1-5; d_gene: -; v_gene: TRBV28
CDR3nt: TGTGCCTGTGGAGGGTCGGACAGCCTGAGCTCCTACGAGCAGTACTTC; CDR3aa: CACGGSDSLSSYEQYF; abundance: -; j_gene: TRBJ2-7; d_gene: -; v_gene: TRBV28
CDR3nt: TGCGCCAGCAGATCAGATTTCTCTAACTATGGCTACACCTTC; CDR3aa: CASRSDFSNYGYTF; abundance: -; j_gene: TRBJ1-2; d_gene: -; v_gene: TRBV5-1
CDR3nt: TGTGCCAGCTTCCCTAACTCTCTCGAGACCCAGTACTTC; CDR3aa: CASFPNSLETQYF; abundance: -; j_gene: TRBJ2-5; d_gene: -; v_gene: TRBV2
CDR3nt: TGTGCCAGCAGCTCAGGGATCTATGGCTACACCTTC; CDR3aa: CASSSGIYGYTF; abundance: -; j_gene: TRBJ1-2; d_gene: -; v_gene: TRBV11-2
CDR3nt: TGTGCCAGCAGCTTAGTCAGGGGAGGTTCTGGAAACACCATATATTTT; CDR3aa: CASSLVRGGSGNTIYF; abundance: -; j_gene: TRBJ1-3; d_gene: -; v_gene: TRBV7-2
CDR3nt: TGTGCCAGCTCACCAAAGAACACCGGGGAGCTGTTTTTT; CDR3aa: CASSPKNTGELFF; abundance: -; j_gene: TRBJ2-2; d_gene: -; v_gene: TRBV18
CDR3nt: TGCAGCTACGGGACAGGGACAGGAAACACCATATATTTT; CDR3aa: CSYGTGTGNTIYF; abundance: -; j_gene: TRBJ1-3; d_gene: TRBD1; v_gene: TRBV29-1
CDR3nt: TGTGCCAGTAAAGACGGGGCCGATCAGCCCCAGCATTTT; CDR3aa: CASKDGADQPQHF; abundance: -; j_gene: TRBJ1-5; d_gene: -; v_gene: TRBV19
CDR3nt: TGTGCCAGCTCAATCTCTCGCGGGAGGCGTGACAATGAGCAGTTCTTC; CDR3aa: CASSISRGRRDNEQFF; abundance: -; j_gene: TRBJ2-1; d_gene: TRBD2; v_gene: TRBV18
CDR3nt: TGTGCCACCAGTGATTTTGGGGGGGTGACCTACAATGAGCAGTTCTTC; CDR3aa: CATSDFGGVTYNEQFF; abundance: once; j_gene: TRBJ2-1; d_gene: TRBD2; v_gene: TRBV24-1
CDR3nt: TGTGCCAGCAGTTGGACAGGTCGCGGCTACACCTTC; CDR3aa: CASSWTGRGYTF; abundance: -; j_gene: TRBJ1-2; d_gene: TRBD1; v_gene: TRBV12-3/TRBV12-4
CDR3nt: TGTGCCAGCAGCTTGGGGTCGGCTCGAGAAAAACTGTTTTTT; CDR3aa: CASSLGSAREKLFF; abundance: -; j_gene: TRBJ1-4; d_gene: -; v_gene: TRBV5-4
CDR3nt: TGTGCCAGCAGCTTAGGGGGCGCCCCAGGGTTGGACCCTTACAATGAGCAGTTCTTC; CDR3aa: CASSLGGAPGLDPYNEQFF; abundance: -; j_gene: TRBJ2-1; d_gene: -; v_gene: TRBV7-3
CDR3nt: TGTGCCTGGAGTGTCTCTACAGGGCGCTACGAGCAGTACTTC; CDR3aa: CAWSVSTGRYEQYF; abundance: -; j_gene: TRBJ2-7; d_gene: -; v_gene: TRBV30
CDR3nt: TGTGCCAGCAGCCCTACCGGACAGGGCACCGGGGAGCTGTTTTTT; CDR3aa: CASSPTGQGTGELFF; abundance: -; j_gene: TRBJ2-2; d_gene: TRBD1; v_gene: TRBV7-9
CDR3nt: TGTGCCAGCAGTAAAGGGATCGGAGAGACCCAGTACTTC; CDR3aa: CASSKGIGETQYF; abundance: -; j_gene: TRBJ2-5; d_gene: -; v_gene: TRBV2
CDR3nt: TGTGCCAGCAGTGGGCCGGGACCTCTGTACTTC; CDR3aa: CASSGPGPLYF; abundance: -; j_gene: TRBJ2-7; d_gene: -; v_gene: TRBV6-6
CDR3nt: TGTGCCAGCTCGATGGGACAGGGGAACACCGGGGAGCTGTTTTTT; CDR3aa: CASSMGQGNTGELFF; abundance: -; j_gene: TRBJ2-2; d_gene: TRBD1; v_gene: TRBV18
CDR3nt: TGTGCCTCCCAGCCTATCTCTGGGGTCCACCGCTACACCTTC; CDR3aa: CASQPISGVHRYTF; abundance: -; j_gene: TRBJ1-2; d_gene: -; v_gene: TRBV9
CDR3nt: TGTGCCAGCAGCCAAGAAGGCGGACTCTATGGCTACACCTTC; CDR3aa: CASSQEGGLYGYTF; abundance: -; j_gene: TRBJ1-2; d_gene: -; v_gene: TRBV3-1/TRBV3-2
CDR3nt: TGTGCCAGCAGCTTAGCAGGAGTTGTCACTGAAGCTTTCTTT; CDR3aa: CASSLAGVVTEAFF; abundance: -; j_gene: TRBJ1-1; d_gene: -; v_gene: TRBV5-4
CDR3nt: TGTGCCAGCTCAACTTCAAGCTCTGGAAACACCATATATTTT; CDR3aa: CASSTSSSGNTIYF; abundance: -; j_gene: TRBJ1-3; d_gene: -; v_gene: TRBV18
CDR3nt: TGTGCCAGCAGCCCCCGCCCCGAGACCGGGGAGCTGTTTTTT; CDR3aa: CASSPRPETGELFF; abundance: -; j_gene: TRBJ2-2; d_gene: -; v_gene: TRBV11-3
CDR3nt: TGTGCCAGCAGCCGGGGGTCTGGGTTCTACGAGCAGTACTTC; CDR3aa: CASSRGSGFYEQYF; abundance: few; j_gene: TRBJ2-7; d_gene: -; v_gene: TRBV3-1/TRBV3-2
CDR3nt: TGTGCCAGCAGCTTCGGGACAGGGGATAACTACGAGCAGTACTTC; CDR3aa: CASSFGTGDNYEQYF; abundance: once; j_gene: TRBJ2-7; d_gene: TRBD1; v_gene: TRBV11-2
CDR3nt: TGCGCCAGCAGCCCCCAGGGGGCGGCCTATGGCTACACCTTC; CDR3aa: CASSPQGAAYGYTF; abundance: -; j_gene: TRBJ1-2; d_gene: TRBD1; v_gene: TRBV5-1
CDR3nt: TGTGCCAGCAGCAAAGTAGGCGAGGACAGGGGAGAGACCCAGTACTTC; CDR3aa: CASSKVGEDRGETQYF; abundance: -; j_gene: TRBJ2-5; d_gene: -; v_gene: TRBV21-1
CDR3nt: TGTGCCAGCAGCCCCCTGGGGACTAGCGGTGCCGAGCAGTACTTC; CDR3aa: CASSPLGTSGAEQYF; abundance: -; j_gene: TRBJ2-7; d_gene: TRBD2; v_gene: TRBV11-2
CDR3nt: TGTGCCAGCTCACCATATGGGTCCGGGGGCGGCCGCTATAGCAATCAGCCCCAGCATTTT; CDR3aa: CASSPYGSGGGRYSNQPQHF; abundance: -; j_gene: TRBJ1-5; d_gene: -; v_gene: TRBV18
CDR3nt: TGTGCCAGCAGTGAATTAACCTACAATGAGCAGTTCTTC; CDR3aa: CASSELTYNEQFF; abundance: few; j_gene: TRBJ2-1; d_gene: -; v_gene: TRBV25-1